This TCR beta chain derives from a study of T cell responses to AZD1222 COVID-19 vaccine. Germline trimming cut 7 bases from V and 1 base from J; bases unmatched to any gene: 5. Germline V CDR1 and CDR2: LNHDA, SQIVND (reference sequence). The length of the CDR3 is 14 residues. Profiled with immunoSEQ multiplex PCR; TCRdb holds only in-frame clones, not every one. Here the sample spans fewer than 150,000 clones, 90% being singletons. This sequence was found in an adult in good health. The sample was peripheral blood, taken on day 0 of AZD1222 vaccination. This chain uses TRBV19 with TRBJ1-1; 8 bases are shared with TRBD1. The CDR3 is CASNPGGTNTEAFF. CDR3 DNA: TGTGCCAGTAACCCAGGGGGCACGAACACTGAAGCTTTCTTT. Filled out from reference TRBV19 and TRBJ1-1, the complete variable domain reads DGGITQSPKYLFRKEGQNVTLSCEQNLNHDAMYWYRQDPGQGLRLIYYSQIVNDFQKGDIAEGYSVSREKKESFPLTVTSAQKNPTAFYLCASNPGGTNTEAFFGQGTRLTVV.